This TCR beta chain was obtained from a study of molecular identifiers for immune sequencing clone quantification. The study, taken as a whole, reports: Highly expanded clone sizes could be underestimated through barcode sharing by identical TCR molecules.

This clonotype was counted many times. The antigen is undetermined. Libraries of bulk TCR were made by previously described methods (with listed TCR primers). MiXCR, applied by TCRdb to the PCR reads, yields one record per CDR3 protein. The table records 600,000 to 650,000 distinct CDR3 sequences, nearly 20% of them present only once. For naive CD8 T cells, sorting used the CD8+CD4-CCR7+CD45RA+ phenotype. This TCR derives from a human donor in good health. Some libraries in this study had Jurkat cell RNA spiked in. The sequenced sample consisted of naive CD8+ T cells from blood, with Jurkat cell RNA spiked in. Described subset: FACS-sorted CD8+CD4-CCR7+CD45RA+ naive T cells.

CDR3 sequence (DNA): TGTGCCAGCTCAACCCAGGGTCCCGCAACTAATGAAAAACTGTTTTTT. Encoded protein: CASSTQGPATNEKLFF. The V and J genes are TRBV18 and TRBJ1-4; a possible D gene is TRBD1 (5 bases). This CDR3 has 16 amino acids. Trimming shortened V by 5 bases and J by 0 bases, and 13 bases separated the two germline ends. Germline V gene sequence: CDR1 KGHSH, CDR2 LQKENI.